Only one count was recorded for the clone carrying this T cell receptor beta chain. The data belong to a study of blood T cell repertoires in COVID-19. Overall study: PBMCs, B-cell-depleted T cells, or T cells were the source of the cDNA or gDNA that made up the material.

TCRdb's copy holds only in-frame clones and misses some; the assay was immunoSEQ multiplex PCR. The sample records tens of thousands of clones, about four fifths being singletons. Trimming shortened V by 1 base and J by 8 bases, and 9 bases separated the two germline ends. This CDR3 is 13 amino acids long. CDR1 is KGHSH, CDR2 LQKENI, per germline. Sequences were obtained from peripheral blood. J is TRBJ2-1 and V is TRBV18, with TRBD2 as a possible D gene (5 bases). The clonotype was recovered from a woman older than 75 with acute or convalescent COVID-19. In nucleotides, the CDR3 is TGTGCCAGCTCACCACGAGGTAGCGATGAGCAGTTCTTC. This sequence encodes CASSPRGSDEQFF.